The T cell receptor beta chain under discussion was sequenced for a study of T cells after yellow fever vaccination. Per germline, CDR1 SGHTA and CDR2 FQGTGA. This CDR3 comprises 17 residues. Trimming at V came to 1 base and at J to 5 bases, leaving 6 bases not matched to a gene. TCRdb ran MiXCR on the 5' RACE reads and lists one entry per CDR3 protein. This table has 300,000 or so distinct CDR3 sequences, 3% to 4.5% appearing once. This clonotype appeared many times. This chain links TRBV7-3 with TRBJ2-2, with 11 bases matching TRBD1. Sequencing used PBMCs, obtained 5 days after the yellow fever booster vaccination. The sequence was obtained from a man between 18 and 35 years old who received the YFV17D yellow fever vaccine. The CDR3 DNA reads TGTGCCAGCAGCTTAAACCCCGGGACAGGGGGAACCGGGGAGCTGTTTTTT. Its protein is CASSLNPGTGGTGELFF.